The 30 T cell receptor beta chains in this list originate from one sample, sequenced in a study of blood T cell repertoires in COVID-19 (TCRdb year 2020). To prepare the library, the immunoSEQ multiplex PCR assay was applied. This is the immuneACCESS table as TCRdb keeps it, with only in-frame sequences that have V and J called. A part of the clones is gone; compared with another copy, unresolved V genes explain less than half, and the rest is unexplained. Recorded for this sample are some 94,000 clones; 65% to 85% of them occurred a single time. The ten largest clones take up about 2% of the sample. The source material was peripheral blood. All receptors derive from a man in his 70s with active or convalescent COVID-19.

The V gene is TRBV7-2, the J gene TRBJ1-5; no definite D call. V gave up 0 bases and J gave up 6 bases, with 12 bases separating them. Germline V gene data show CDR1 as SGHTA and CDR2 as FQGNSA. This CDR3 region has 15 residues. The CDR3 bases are TGTGCCAGCAGCTTAGCCAGCAGGTTCGGTCAGCCCCAGCATTTT. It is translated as CASSLASRFGQPQHF.

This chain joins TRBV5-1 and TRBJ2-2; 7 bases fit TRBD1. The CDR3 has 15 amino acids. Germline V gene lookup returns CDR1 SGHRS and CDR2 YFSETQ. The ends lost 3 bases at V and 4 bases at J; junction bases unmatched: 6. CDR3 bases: TGCGCCAGCAGCTCCACGACAGGGTCCACCGGGGAGCTGTTTTTT. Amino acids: CASSSTTGSTGELFF.

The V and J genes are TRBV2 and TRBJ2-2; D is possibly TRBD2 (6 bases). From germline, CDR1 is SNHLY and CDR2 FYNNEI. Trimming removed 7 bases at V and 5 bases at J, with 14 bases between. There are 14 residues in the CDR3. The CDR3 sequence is CASTATSLTGELFF. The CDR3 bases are TGTGCCAGCACGGCGACTAGTTTAACCGGGGAGCTGTTTTTT. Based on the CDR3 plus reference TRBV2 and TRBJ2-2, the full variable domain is EPEVTQTPSHQVTQMGQEVILRCVPISNHLYFYWYRQILGQKVEFLVSFYNNEISEKSEIFDDQFSVERPDGSNFTLKIRSTKLEDSAMYFCASTATSLTGELFFGEGSRLTVL.

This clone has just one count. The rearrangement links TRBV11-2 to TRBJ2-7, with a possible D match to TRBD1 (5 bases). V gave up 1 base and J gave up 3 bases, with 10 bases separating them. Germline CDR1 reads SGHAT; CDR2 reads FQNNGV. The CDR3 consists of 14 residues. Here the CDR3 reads CASSLVGPGYEQYF. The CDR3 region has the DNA TGTGCCAGCAGCTTAGTGGGGCCGGGCTACGAGCAGTACTTC. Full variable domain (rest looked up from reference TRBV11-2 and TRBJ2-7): EAGVAQSPRYKIIEKRQSVAFWCNPISGHATLYWYQQILGQGPKLLIQFQNNGVVDDSQLPKDRFSAERLKGVDSTLKIQPAKLEDSAVYLCASSLVGPGYEQYFGPGTRLTVT.

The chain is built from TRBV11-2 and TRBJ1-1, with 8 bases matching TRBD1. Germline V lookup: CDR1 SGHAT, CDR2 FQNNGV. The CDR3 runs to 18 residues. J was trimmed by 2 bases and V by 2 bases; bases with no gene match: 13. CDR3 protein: CASSLKSGRGRINTEAFF. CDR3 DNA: TGTGCCAGCAGCTTAAAGTCTGGCAGGGGGCGGATAAACACTGAAGCTTTCTTT.

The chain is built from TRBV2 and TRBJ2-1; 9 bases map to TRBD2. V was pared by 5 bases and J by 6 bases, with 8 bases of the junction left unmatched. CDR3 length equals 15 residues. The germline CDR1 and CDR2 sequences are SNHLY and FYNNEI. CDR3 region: CASSSASGDFNEQFF. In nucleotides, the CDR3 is TGTGCCAGCAGTTCGGCTAGCGGGGACTTCAATGAGCAGTTCTTC.

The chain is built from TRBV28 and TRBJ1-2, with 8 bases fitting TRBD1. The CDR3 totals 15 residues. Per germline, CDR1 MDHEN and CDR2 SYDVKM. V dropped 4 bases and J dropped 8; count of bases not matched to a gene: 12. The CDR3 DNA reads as TGTGCCAGCAGTTCCCTGGACAGGGTTTGGGAGGGCTACACCTTC. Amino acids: CASSSLDRVWEGYTF.

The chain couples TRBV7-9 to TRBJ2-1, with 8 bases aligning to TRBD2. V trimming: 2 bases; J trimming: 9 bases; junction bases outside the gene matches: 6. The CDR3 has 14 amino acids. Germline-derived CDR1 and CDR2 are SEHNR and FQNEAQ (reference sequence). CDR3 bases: TGTGCCAGCAGCTTACCGGGACTAGGTTCTGAGCAGTTCTTC. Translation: CASSLPGLGSEQFF.

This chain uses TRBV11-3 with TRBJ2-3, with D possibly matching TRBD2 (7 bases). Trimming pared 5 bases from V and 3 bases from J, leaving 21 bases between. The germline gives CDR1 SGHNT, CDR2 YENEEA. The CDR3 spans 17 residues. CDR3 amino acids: CASSGGGGPTRTDTQYF. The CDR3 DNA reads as TGTGCCAGCAGCGGGGGAGGGGGGCCGACCAGGACAGATACGCAGTATTTT.

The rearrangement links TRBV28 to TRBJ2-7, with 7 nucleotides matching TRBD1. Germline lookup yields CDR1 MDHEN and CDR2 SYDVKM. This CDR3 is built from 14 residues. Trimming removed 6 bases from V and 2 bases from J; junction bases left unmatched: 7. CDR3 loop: CASRRQGHTYEQYF. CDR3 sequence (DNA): TGTGCCAGCAGAAGACAGGGCCACACCTACGAGCAGTACTTC.

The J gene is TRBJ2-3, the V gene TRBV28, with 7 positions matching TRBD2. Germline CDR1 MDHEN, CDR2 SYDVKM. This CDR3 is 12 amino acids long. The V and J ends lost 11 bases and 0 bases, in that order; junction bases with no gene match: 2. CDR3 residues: CALGGSTDTQYF. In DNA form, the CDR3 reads TGTGCCTTGGGGGGGAGCACAGATACGCAGTATTTT.

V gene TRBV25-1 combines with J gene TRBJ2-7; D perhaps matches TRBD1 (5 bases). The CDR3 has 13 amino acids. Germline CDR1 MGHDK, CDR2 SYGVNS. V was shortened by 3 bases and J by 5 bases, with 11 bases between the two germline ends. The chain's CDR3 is CASSDAIGDEQYF. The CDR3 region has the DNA TGTGCCAGCAGTGACGCCATAGGGGACGAGCAGTACTTC.

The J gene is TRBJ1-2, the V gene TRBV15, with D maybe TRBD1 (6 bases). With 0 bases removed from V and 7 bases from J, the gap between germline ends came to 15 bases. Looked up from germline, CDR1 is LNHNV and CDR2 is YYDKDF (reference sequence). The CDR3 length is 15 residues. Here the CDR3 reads CATSRDSAGVGGYTF. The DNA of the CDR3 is TGTGCCACCAGCAGAGATTCAGCAGGGGTGGGTGGCTACACCTTC.

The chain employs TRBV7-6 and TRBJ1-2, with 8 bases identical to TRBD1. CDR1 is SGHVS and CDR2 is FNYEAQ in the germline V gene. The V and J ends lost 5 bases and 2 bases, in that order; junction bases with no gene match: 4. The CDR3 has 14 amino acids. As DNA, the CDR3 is TGTGCCAGCAGCCCAGGACAGGGAAACTATGGCTACACCTTC. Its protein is CASSPGQGNYGYTF.

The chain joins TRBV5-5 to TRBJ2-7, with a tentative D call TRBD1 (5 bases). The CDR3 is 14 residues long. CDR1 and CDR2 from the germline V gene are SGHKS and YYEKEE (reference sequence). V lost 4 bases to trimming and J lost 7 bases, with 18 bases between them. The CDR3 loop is CASSHITGLGEQYF. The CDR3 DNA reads TGTGCCAGCAGCCACATTACAGGATTGGGTGAGCAGTACTTC. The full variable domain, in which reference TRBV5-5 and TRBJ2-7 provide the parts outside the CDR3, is DAGVTQSPTHLIKTRGQQVTLRCSPISGHKSVSWYQQVLGQGPQFIFQYYEKEERGRGNFPDRFSARQFPNYSSELNVNALLLGDSALYLCASSHITGLGEQYFGPGTRLTVT.

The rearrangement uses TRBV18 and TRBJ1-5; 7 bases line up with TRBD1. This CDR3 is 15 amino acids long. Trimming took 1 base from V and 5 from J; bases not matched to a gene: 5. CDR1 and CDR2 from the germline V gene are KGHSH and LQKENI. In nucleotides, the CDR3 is TGTGCCAGCTCACCACGACAGGGTATGGATCAGCCCCAGCATTTT. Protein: CASSPRQGMDQPQHF.

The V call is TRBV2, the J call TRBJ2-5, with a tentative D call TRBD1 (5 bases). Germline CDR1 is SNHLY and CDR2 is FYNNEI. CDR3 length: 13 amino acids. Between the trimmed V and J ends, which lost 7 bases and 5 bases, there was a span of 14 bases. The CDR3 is CASKGDSRETQYF. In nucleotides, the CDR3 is TGTGCCAGCAAAGGGGATAGCCGTGAGACCCAGTACTTC.

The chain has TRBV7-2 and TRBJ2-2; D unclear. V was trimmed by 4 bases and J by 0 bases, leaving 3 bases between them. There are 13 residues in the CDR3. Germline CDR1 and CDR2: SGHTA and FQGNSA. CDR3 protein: CASSSPNTGELFF. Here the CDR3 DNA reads TGTGCCAGCAGCTCTCCGAACACCGGGGAGCTGTTTTTT.

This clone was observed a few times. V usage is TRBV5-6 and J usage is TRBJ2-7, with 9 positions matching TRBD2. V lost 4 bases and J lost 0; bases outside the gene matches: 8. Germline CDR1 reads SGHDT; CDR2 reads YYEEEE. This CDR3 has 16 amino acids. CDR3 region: CASSIRPGLASYEQYF. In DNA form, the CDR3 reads TGTGCCAGCAGCATCCGCCCGGGACTAGCCTCCTACGAGCAGTACTTC.

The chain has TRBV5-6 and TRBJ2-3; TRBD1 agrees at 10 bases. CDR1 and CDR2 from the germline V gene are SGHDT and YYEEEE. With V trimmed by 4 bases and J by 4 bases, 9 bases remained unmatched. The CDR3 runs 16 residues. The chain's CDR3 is CASSPPGQGFADTQYF. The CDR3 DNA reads TGTGCCAGCAGCCCCCCGGGACAGGGGTTTGCAGATACGCAGTATTTT.

The CDR3: CASSLGGQATNEKLFF. The CDR3 nucleotides read TGTGCCAGCAGCTTGGGAGGACAAGCAACTAATGAAAAACTGTTTTTT. The chain carries TRBV5-4 and TRBJ1-4; weak D call: TRBD1 (5 bases). This CDR3 has 16 residues. V was trimmed by 0 bases and J by 0 bases, leaving 9 bases between them. Germline CDR1 reads SGHNT; CDR2 reads YYREEE (reference sequence).

The CDR3 DNA follows: TGTGCCAGCAGCGAGGAAGGGGGCGATCAGCCCCAGCATTTT. Amino acid sequence: CASSEEGGDQPQHF. V is TRBV9 and J is TRBJ1-5; 7 bases are shared with TRBD1. There are 14 residues in the CDR3. Germline loops: CDR1 SGDLS, CDR2 YYNGEE. V shed 3 bases, J shed 5 bases, and the junction held 5 bases outside the gene matches. The full variable domain, completed using reference TRBV9 and TRBJ1-5, is DSGVTQTPKHLITATGQRVTLRCSPRSGDLSVYWYQQSLDQGLQFLIQYYNGEERAKGNILERFSAQQFPDLHSELNLSSLELGDSALYFCASSEEGGDQPQHFGDGTRLSIL.

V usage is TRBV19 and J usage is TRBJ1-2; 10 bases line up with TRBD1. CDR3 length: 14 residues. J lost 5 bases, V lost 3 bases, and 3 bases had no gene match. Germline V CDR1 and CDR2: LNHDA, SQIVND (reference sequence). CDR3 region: CASSIQGQGYGYTF. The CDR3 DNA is TGTGCCAGTAGTATTCAGGGACAGGGGTATGGCTACACCTTC.

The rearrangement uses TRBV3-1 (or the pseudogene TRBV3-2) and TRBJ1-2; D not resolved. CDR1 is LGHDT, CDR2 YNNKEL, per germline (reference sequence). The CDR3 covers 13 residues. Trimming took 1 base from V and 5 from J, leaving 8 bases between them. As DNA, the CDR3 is TGTGCCAGCAGCCAAGGAGCTAGTTATGGCTACACCTTC. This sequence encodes CASSQGASYGYTF.

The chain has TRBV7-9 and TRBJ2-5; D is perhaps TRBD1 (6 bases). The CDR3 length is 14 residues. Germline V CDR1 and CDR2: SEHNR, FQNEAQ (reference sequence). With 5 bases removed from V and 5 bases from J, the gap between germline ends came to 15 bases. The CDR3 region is CASSVDGGLETQYF. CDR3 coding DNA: TGTGCCAGCAGCGTAGATGGGGGCTTGGAGACCCAGTACTTC.

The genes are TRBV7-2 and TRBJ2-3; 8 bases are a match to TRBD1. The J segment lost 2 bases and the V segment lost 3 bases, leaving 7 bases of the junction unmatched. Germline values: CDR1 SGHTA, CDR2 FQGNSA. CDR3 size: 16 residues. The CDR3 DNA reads TGTGCCAGCAGCTTGGGGACAGGACTCTCCACAGATACGCAGTATTTT. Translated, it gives CASSLGTGLSTDTQYF.

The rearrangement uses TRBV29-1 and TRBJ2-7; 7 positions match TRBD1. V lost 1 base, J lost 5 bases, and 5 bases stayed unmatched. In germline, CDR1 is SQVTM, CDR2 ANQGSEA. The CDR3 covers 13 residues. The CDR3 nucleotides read TGCAGCGTTGAAGGGACAGGCGCCCACGAGCAGTACTTC. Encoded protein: CSVEGTGAHEQYF.

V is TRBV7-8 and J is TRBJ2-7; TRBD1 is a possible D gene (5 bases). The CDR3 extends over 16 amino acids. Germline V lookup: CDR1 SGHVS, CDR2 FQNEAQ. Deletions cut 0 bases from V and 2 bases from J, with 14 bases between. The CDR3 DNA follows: TGTGCCAGCAGCTTAGCTTCAGGGCCGGACCCCTACGAGCAGTACTTC. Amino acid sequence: CASSLASGPDPYEQYF.

The CDR3 reads CAIPGQGRRGELFF. CDR3 sequence (DNA): TGTGCCATACCCGGACAGGGTAGGAGGGGGGAGCTGTTTTTT. The V and J genes are TRBV6-5 and TRBJ2-2; 8 positions agree with TRBD1. Germline assignment: CDR1 MNHEY and CDR2 SVGAGI. The CDR3 is made up of 14 amino acids. Losses at the gene ends were 10 bases for V and 8 bases for J; bases not matched to a gene: 12.

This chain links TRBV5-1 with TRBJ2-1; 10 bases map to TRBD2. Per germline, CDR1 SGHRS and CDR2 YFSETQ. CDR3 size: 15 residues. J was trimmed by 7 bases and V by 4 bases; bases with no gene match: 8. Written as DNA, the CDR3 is TGCGCCAGCAGCCTTAGCGGGGGGCCGTTGAATGAGCAGTTCTTC. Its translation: CASSLSGGPLNEQFF.